The T cell receptor beta chain described here comes from a study of T cell responses to AZD1222 COVID-19 vaccine. Sequencing used immunoSEQ multiplex PCR; TCRdb keeps in-frame clones, though not all of them. The data show about 120,000 clones, about 90% seen once. Trimming took off 0 bases at V and 0 bases at J, with 9 bases between the two ends. Germline CDR1 is SGHRS and CDR2 is YFSETQ. The CDR3 is made up of 15 amino acids. The receptor's source is an adult in good health. This chain connects TRBV5-1 to TRBJ2-5; D may match TRBD1 or TRBD2 (5 bases each). Sample: peripheral blood, taken on day 0 of AZD1222 vaccination. The CDR3 sequence: CASSLAGTYQETQYF. The CDR3 nucleotides are TGCGCCAGCAGCTTGGCAGGGACGTACCAAGAGACCCAGTACTTC.